The entry below gives a single T cell receptor beta chain sequence along with its context. Its antigen remains unidentified. The germline CDR1 and CDR2 sequences are SGHRS and YFSETQ. The CDR3 covers 16 residues. Between the trimmed V and J ends, which lost 4 bases and 7 bases, there was a span of 20 bases. UMIs and sample barcodes were carried by the TCR alpha and TCR beta cDNA libraries that 5'RACE produced using constant-segment primers. TCRdb re-called the 5' RACE reads with MiXCR, one entry per CDR3 protein. This sample has almost 250,000 distinct CDR3 sequences, with less than 20% found just once. This sample stems from a study of T-cell memory formation after mild COVID-19. Findings and caveats of the study: Contracting CD8+ clones were enriched in EMRA, CD4+ mainly in CM and EM.

Sequencing was performed on PBMCs or a T cell subset sorted from them (not recorded which). The origin of this receptor is an adult woman who had mild COVID-19 (a few samples of this study predate the infection). Cell type and time point are not known. The J gene is TRBJ1-4, the V gene TRBV5-1, with TRBD1 as a possible D gene (6 bases). The CDR3 coding sequence is TGCGCCAGCAGCGTCAATCCACAGGGTTTATCTGAAAAACTGTTTTTT. Protein: CASSVNPQGLSEKLFF.